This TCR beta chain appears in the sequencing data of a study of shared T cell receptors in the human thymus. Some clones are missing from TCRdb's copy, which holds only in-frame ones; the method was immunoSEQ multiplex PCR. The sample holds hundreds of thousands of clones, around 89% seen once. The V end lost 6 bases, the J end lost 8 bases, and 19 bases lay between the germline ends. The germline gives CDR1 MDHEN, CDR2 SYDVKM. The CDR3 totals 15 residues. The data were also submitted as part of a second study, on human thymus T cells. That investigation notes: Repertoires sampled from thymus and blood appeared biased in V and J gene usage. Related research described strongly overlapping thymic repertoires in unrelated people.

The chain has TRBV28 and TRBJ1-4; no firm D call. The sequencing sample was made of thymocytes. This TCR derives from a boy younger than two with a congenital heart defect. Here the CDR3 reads CASSPKGGRGEKLFF. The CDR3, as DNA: TGTGCCAGCAGCCCAAAGGGAGGGAGAGGGGAAAAACTGTTTTTT.